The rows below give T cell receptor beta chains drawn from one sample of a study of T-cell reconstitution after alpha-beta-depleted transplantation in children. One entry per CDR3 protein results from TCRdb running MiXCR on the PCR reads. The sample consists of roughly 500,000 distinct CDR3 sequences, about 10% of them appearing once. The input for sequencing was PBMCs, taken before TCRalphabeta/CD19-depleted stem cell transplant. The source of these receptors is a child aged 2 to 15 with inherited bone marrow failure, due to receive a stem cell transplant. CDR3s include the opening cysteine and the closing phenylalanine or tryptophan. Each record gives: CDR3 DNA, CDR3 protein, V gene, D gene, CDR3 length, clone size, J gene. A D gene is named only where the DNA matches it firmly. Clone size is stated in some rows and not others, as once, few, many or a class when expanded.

CDR3 DNA: TGTGCCAGCAGTATATGGACCGGGGAGCTGTTTTTT
CDR3 protein: CASSIWTGELFF
V gene: TRBV27
D gene: NA
CDR3 length: 12
clone size: NA
J gene: TRBJ2-2

CDR3 DNA: TGTGCCAGCAGCTCCAGCGGGAGAGATACGCAGTATTTT
CDR3 protein: CASSSSGRDTQYF
V gene: TRBV13
D gene: TRBD2
CDR3 length: 13
clone size: many
J gene: TRBJ2-3

CDR3 DNA: TGCAGCGTAGCAGCTAACTATGGCTACACCTTC
CDR3 protein: CSVAANYGYTF
V gene: TRBV29-1
D gene: NA
CDR3 length: 11
clone size: many
J gene: TRBJ1-2

CDR3 DNA: TGTGCCAGCAGCTGGCAGGGCGCGATGAACACTGAAGCTTTCTTT
CDR3 protein: CASSWQGAMNTEAFF
V gene: TRBV7-2
D gene: NA
CDR3 length: 15
clone size: few
J gene: TRBJ1-1

CDR3 DNA: TGCAGTGCTAGTGAAACGGGGGGCACCGGGGAGCTGTTTTTT
CDR3 protein: CSASETGGTGELFF
V gene: TRBV20-1
D gene: TRBD2
CDR3 length: 14
clone size: NA
J gene: TRBJ2-2

CDR3 DNA: TGTGCCAGCAGCTTAGGATTGTGGGAGTCAGATACGCAGTATTTT
CDR3 protein: CASSLGLWESDTQYF
V gene: TRBV7-9
D gene: NA
CDR3 length: 15
clone size: many
J gene: TRBJ2-3

CDR3 DNA: TGTGCCAGCAGCTTGGACAGGGGGGCTGAAGCTTTCTTT
CDR3 protein: CASSLDRGAEAFF
V gene: TRBV7-9
D gene: TRBD1
CDR3 length: 13
clone size: many
J gene: TRBJ1-1

CDR3 DNA: TGTGCCAGCAGCCTTTTAGCGGGACTAAGATACGAGCAGTACTTC
CDR3 protein: CASSLLAGLRYEQYF
V gene: TRBV14
D gene: TRBD2
CDR3 length: 15
clone size: many
J gene: TRBJ2-7

CDR3 DNA: TGTGCCAGCAGCTTAGCGAGGGGGACTAGAGAGGGCGAGACCCAGTACTTC
CDR3 protein: CASSLARGTREGETQYF
V gene: TRBV7-8
D gene: TRBD2
CDR3 length: 17
clone size: many
J gene: TRBJ2-5

CDR3 DNA: TGTGCCAGCAGTTTCCCCGCGGACAGGGTCTCAGATACGCAGTATTTT
CDR3 protein: CASSFPADRVSDTQYF
V gene: TRBV12-3/TRBV12-4
D gene: TRBD1
CDR3 length: 16
clone size: many
J gene: TRBJ2-3

CDR3 DNA: TGTGCCAGCAGCTTCCCCCTAGCGGCCCCGGGGGTCGATGAGCAGTTCTTC
CDR3 protein: CASSFPLAAPGVDEQFF
V gene: TRBV7-2
D gene: TRBD2
CDR3 length: 17
clone size: NA
J gene: TRBJ2-1

CDR3 DNA: TGTGCCAGCAGCCTGGTAACCGGGACTAGCGGACCTAGTGGGGATACGCAGTATTTT
CDR3 protein: CASSLVTGTSGPSGDTQYF
V gene: TRBV28
D gene: TRBD2
CDR3 length: 19
clone size: many
J gene: TRBJ2-3

CDR3 DNA: TGTGCCAGCAGTCCATTCCTGACAGGGGCCAATTCACCCCTCCACTTT
CDR3 protein: CASSPFLTGANSPLHF
V gene: TRBV7-8
D gene: TRBD1
CDR3 length: 16
clone size: many
J gene: TRBJ1-6